The 9 T cell receptor beta chains listed next were all sequenced from one sample in a study of response to subunit inactivated influenza vaccine. From the RT-PCR reads, TCRdb called clonotypes with MiXCR, one entry per CDR3 protein. The sample has around 470,000 distinct CDR3 sequences, 6.5% to 8% seen once. The source was PBMCs from blood, collected around 25 months after vaccination. The receptors stem from a man between 50 and 69 years old who received an inactivated influenza vaccine.

This clonotype occurred a few times. This chain's CDR3 is CASSRDRGKQFF. For the CDR3, the DNA is TGTGCCAGCAGCCGAGACCGGGGAAAACAGTTCTTC. The gene calls are TRBV7-2 and TRBJ2-1; a possible D gene is TRBD2 (5 bases). CDR3 length equals 12 residues. The V gene lost 5 bases and the J gene lost 13 bases, with 15 bases spanning the gap. Germline CDR1 and CDR2: SGHTA and FQGNSA.

This clonotype has just a few counts. The chain is built from TRBV20-1 and TRBJ2-2; the D is unclear. CDR1 DFQATT and CDR2 SNEGSKA come from the germline V gene (reference sequence). This CDR3 comprises 15 residues. With 3 bases removed from V and 4 bases from J, the gap between germline ends came to 15 bases. Written as DNA, the CDR3 is TGCAGTGCTAGTACCCTTAGGTTCGCCACCGGGGAGCTGTTTTTT. Amino acids: CSASTLRFATGELFF.

A remark on this clonotype: One junction end disagrees with the germline gene, perhaps due to a read error. CDR3 loop: CASSQDLGRSPHF. CDR3 DNA: TGCGCCAGCAGCCAAGATTTAGGCAGGTCCCCGCACTTC. V gene TRBV4-3 combines with J gene TRBJ2-4; D is undetermined. CDR3 length: 13 residues. Germline CDR1 LGHNA, CDR2 YSLEER.

The chain links TRBV6-2 or TRBV6-3 to TRBJ2-7; D is possibly TRBD1 or TRBD2 (6 bases each). The CDR3 covers 19 residues. Trimming stripped 0 bases from V and 0 bases from J, with 21 bases between. Germline loops: CDR1 MNHEY, CDR2 SVGEGT. The CDR3 coding sequence is TGTGCCAGCAGTTACTCGATCCCTCCGGGGGACAAGGACTCCTACGAGCAGTACTTC. Translation gives CASSYSIPPGDKDSYEQYF.

J is TRBJ2-5 and V is TRBV5-1, with 10 bases aligning to TRBD1. CDR3 length equals 15 residues. The junction had 4 bases not matched to a gene; V was cut back by 5 bases and J by 0 bases. Germline CDR1 is SGHRS and CDR2 is YFSETQ. The CDR3 protein is CASSLTGGNQETQYF. Written as DNA, the CDR3 is TGCGCCAGCAGTTTGACAGGGGGCAACCAAGAGACCCAGTACTTC.

The rearrangement uses TRBV18 and TRBJ2-1; tentative D call: TRBD2 (6 bases). Trimming took 6 bases from V and 8 from J, leaving 23 bases between them. CDR1 and CDR2 (germline): KGHSH, LQKENI. The length of the CDR3 is 16 residues. The CDR3 nucleotides are TGTGCCAGCTCGAGCATCCCGGAGGGCCTTTTGGATGAGCAGTTCTTC. Translation: CASSSIPEGLLDEQFF.

The rearrangement joins TRBV28 to TRBJ2-7, with TRBD2 identical over 10 bases. Trimming at V came to 8 bases and at J to 2 bases, leaving 3 bases not matched to a gene. The CDR3 extends over 13 amino acids. Germline V gene lookup returns CDR1 MDHEN and CDR2 SYDVKM. DNA of the CDR3: TGTGCCAGCCAACTAGCGGGACCCTACGAGCAGTACTTC. As protein: CASQLAGPYEQYF.

This clonotype has just a few counts. This chain joins TRBV21-1 and TRBJ2-7; TRBD1 was called by the table and not checked on the DNA. TRBV21-1 is described as a pseudogene. The CDR3 loop spans 13 amino acids. This chain's CDR3 is CASTPGARHEQYF. The CDR3 coding sequence is TGTGCCAGCACCCCGGGGGCTAGGCACGAGCAGTACTTC.

The V gene is TRBV28, the J gene TRBJ2-7; D uncertain. The CDR3 has 13 residues. V was clipped by 10 bases and J by 4 bases, with 17 bases between them. The germline CDR1 and CDR2 sequences are MDHEN and SYDVKM. In DNA, the CDR3 is TGTGCCATCTCCCCGGACGGTGTATACGAGCAGTACTTC. Its translation: CAISPDGVYEQYF.